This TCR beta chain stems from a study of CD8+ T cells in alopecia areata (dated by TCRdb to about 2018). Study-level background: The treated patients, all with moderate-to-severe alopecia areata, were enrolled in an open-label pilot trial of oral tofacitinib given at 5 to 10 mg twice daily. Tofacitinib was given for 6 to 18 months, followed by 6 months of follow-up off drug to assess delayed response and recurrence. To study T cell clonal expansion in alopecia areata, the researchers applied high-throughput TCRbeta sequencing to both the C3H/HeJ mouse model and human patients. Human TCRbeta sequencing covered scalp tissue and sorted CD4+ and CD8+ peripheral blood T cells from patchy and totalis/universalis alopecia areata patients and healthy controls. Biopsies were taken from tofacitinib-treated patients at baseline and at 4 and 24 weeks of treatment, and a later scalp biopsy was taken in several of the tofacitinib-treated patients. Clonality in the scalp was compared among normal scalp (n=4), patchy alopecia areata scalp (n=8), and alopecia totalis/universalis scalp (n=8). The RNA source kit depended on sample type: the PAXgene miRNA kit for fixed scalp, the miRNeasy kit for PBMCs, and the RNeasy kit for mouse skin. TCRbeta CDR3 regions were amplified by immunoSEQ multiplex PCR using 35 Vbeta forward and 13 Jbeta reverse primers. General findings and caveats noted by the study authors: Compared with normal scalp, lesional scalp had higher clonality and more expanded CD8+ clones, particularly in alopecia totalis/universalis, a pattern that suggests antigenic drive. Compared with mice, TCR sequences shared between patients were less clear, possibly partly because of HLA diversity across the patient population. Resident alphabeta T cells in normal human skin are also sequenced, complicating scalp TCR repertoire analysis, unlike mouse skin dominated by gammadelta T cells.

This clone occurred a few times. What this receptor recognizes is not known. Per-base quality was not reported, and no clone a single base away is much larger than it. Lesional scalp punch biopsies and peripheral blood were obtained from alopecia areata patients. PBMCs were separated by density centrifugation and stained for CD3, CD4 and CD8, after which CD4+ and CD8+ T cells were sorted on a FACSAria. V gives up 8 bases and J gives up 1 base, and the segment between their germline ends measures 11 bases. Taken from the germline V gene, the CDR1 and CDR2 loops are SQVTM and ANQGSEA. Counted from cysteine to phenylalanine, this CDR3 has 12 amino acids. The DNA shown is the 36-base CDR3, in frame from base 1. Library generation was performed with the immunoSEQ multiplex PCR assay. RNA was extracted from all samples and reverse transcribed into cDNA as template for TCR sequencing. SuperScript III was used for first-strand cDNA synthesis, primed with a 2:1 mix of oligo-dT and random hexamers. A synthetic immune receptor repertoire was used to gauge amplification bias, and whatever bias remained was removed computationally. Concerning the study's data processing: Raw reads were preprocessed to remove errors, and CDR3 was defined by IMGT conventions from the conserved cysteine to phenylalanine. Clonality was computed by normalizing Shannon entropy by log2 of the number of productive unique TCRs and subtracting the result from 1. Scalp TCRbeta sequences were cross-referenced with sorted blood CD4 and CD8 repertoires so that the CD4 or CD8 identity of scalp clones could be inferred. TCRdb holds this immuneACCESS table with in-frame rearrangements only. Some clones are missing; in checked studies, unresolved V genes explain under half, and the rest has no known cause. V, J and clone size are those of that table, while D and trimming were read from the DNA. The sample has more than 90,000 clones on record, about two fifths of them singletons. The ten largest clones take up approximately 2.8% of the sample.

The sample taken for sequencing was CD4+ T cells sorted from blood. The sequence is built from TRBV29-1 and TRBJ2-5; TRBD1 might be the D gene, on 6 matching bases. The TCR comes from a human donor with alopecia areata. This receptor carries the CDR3 CSLGHSQETQYF. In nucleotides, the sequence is TGCAGCCTGGGACACTCCCAAGAGACCCAGTACTTC.